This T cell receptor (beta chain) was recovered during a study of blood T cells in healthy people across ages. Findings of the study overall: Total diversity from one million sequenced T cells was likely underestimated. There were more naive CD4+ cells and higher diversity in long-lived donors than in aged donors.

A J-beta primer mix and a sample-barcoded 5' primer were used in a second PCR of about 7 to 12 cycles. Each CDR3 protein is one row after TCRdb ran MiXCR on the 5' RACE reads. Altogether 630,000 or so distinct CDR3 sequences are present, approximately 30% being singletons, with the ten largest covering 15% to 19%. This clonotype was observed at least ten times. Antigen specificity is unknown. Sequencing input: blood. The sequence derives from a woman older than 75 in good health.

This CDR3 reads CASSYSPSINEQFF. DNA for the CDR3: TGTGCCAGCAGTTACTCTCCGAGTATCAATGAGCAGTTCTTC. V gene TRBV6-5 combines with J gene TRBJ2-1; D gene unclear. V dropped 0 bases and J dropped 6 bases, with 9 bases sitting between them. The CDR3 consists of 14 residues. Germline V lookup: CDR1 MNHEY, CDR2 SVGAGI.